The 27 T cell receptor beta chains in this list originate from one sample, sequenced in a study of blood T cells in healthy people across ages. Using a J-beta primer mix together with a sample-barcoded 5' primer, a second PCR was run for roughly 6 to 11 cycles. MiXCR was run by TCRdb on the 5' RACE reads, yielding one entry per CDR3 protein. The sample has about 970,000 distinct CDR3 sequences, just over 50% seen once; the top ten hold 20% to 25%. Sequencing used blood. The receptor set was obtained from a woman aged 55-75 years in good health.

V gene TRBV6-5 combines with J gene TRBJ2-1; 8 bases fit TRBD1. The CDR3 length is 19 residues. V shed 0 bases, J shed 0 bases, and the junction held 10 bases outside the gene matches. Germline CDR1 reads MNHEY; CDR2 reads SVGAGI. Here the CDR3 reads CASSYSTGERVSSYNEQFF. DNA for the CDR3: TGTGCCAGCAGTTACTCGACAGGGGAGCGCGTGAGCTCCTACAATGAGCAGTTCTTC.

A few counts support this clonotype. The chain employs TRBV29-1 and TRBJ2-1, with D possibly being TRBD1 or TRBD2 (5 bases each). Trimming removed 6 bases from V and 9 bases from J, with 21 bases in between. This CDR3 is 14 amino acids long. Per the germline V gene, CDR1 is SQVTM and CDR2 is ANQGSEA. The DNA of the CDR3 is TGCAGCGTGAGGGGAATCGGGGATTTGGGTGAGCAGTTCTTC. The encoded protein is CSVRGIGDLGEQFF.

CDR3: CSVEVEGGSTVYGYTF. The CDR3 nucleotides read TGCAGCGTTGAAGTGGAAGGTGGAAGTACGGTCTATGGCTACACCTTC. This chain joins TRBV29-1 and TRBJ1-2, with D unclear. The V gene lost 1 base and the J gene lost 4 bases, with 19 bases spanning the gap. This CDR3 comprises 16 residues. In germline, CDR1 is SQVTM, CDR2 ANQGSEA.

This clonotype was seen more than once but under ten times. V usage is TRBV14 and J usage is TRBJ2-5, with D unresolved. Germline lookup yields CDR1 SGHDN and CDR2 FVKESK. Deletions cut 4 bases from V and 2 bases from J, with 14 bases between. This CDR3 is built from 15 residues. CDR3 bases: TGTGCCAGCAGCCCCCTGTTTCCGTTTCAAGAGACCCAGTACTTC. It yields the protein CASSPLFPFQETQYF.

The CDR3 DNA reads TGTGCCAGCTCACCACTCCCTACGCGGGGAGGAGAGACCCAGTACTTC. This codes for CASSPLPTRGGETQYF. The J gene is TRBJ2-5, the V gene TRBV18; TRBD2 might be the D (6 bases). The V gene's germline CDR1 is KGHSH and CDR2 LQKENI. The CDR3 extends over 16 amino acids. Trimming took off 1 base at V and 4 bases at J, with 16 bases between the two ends. Variable domain in full (rest from reference TRBV18 and TRBJ2-5): NAGVMQNPRHLVRRRGQEARLRCSPMKGHSHVYWYRQLPEEGLKFMVYLQKENIIDESGMPKERFSAEFPKEGPSILRIQQVVRGDSAAYFCASSPLPTRGGETQYFGPGTRLLVL.

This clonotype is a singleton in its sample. CDR3 bases: TGTGCCAGCAGTTCACTCTCCCAGGGGCTATCCCAAGAGACCCAGTACTTC. Translating gives CASSSLSQGLSQETQYF. The chain has TRBV27 and TRBJ2-5; weak D call: TRBD1 (6 bases). Germline loops: CDR1 MNHEY, CDR2 SMNVEV (reference sequence). This CDR3 comprises 17 residues. With 4 bases removed from V and 1 base from J, the gap between germline ends came to 19 bases.

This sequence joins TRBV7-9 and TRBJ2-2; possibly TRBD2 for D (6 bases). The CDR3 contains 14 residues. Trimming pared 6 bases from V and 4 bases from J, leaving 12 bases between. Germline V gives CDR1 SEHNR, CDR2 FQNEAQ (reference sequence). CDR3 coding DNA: TGTGCCAGCAGGCCCCCCGGGGGCACCGGGGAGCTGTTTTTT. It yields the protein CASRPPGGTGELFF.

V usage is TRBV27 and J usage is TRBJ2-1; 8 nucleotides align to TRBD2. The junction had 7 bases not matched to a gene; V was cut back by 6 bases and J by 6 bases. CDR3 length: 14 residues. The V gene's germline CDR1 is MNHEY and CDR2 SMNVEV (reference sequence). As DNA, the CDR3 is TGTGCCAGCAGCCCGGGACTAGGGGTCAATGAGCAGTTCTTC. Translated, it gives CASSPGLGVNEQFF.

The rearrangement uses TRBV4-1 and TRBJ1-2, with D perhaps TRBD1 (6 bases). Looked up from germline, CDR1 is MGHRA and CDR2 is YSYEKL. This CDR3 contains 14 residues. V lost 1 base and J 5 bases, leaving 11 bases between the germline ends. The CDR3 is CASSQGLGGYGYTF. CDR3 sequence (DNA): TGCGCCAGCAGCCAAGGTTTAGGGGGGTATGGCTACACCTTC.

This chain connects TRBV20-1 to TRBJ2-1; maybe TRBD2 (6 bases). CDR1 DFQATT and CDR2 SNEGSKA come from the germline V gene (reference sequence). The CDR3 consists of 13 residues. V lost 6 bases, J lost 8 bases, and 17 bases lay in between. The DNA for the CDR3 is TGCAGTGCCGGAAGGGGTCGGGAGTATGAGCAGTTCTTC. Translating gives CSAGRGREYEQFF.

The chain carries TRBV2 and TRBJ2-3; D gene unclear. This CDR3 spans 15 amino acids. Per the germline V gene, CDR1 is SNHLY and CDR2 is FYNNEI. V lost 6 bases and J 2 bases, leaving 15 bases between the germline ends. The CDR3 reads CASRRSLSSTDTQYF. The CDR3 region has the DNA TGTGCCAGCAGGAGAAGCCTGTCATCCACAGATACGCAGTATTTT.

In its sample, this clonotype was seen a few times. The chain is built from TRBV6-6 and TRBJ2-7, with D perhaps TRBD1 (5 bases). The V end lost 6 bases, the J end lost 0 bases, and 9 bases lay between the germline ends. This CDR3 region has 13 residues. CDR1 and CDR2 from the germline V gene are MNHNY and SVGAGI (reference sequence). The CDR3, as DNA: TGTGCCAGCAGGGGGCCGAACTCCTACGAGCAGTACTTC. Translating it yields CASRGPNSYEQYF.

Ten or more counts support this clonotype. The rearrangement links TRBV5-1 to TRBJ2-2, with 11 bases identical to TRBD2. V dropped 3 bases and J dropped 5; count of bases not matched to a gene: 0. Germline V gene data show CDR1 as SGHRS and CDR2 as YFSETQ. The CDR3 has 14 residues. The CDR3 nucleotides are TGCGCCAGCAGCTGGACTAGCGGGACCGGGGAGCTGTTTTTT. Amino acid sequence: CASSWTSGTGELFF.

CDR3 residues: CASSLAAGETDTQYF. The DNA for the CDR3 is TGTGCCAGCAGCTTAGCGGCAGGGGAGACAGATACGCAGTATTTT. The rearrangement uses TRBV7-2 and TRBJ2-3, with a weak D call TRBD1 (6 bases). The CDR3 loop spans 15 amino acids. CDR1 and CDR2 from the germline V gene are SGHTA and FQGNSA. Trimming shortened V by 0 bases and J by 3 bases, and 10 bases separated the two germline ends. The full variable domain, in which reference TRBV7-2 and TRBJ2-3 provide the parts outside the CDR3, is GAGVSQSPSNKVTEKGKDVELRCDPISGHTALYWYRQSLGQGLEFLIYFQGNSAPDKSGLPSDRFSAERTGGSVSTLTIQRTQQEDSAVYLCASSLAAGETDTQYFGPGTRLTVL.

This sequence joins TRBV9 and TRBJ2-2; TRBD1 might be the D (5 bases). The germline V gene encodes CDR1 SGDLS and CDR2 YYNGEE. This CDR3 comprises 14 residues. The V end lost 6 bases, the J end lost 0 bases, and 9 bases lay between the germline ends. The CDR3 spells CASTYRTNTGELFF. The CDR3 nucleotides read TGTGCCAGCACGTACAGGACGAACACCGGGGAGCTGTTTTTT.

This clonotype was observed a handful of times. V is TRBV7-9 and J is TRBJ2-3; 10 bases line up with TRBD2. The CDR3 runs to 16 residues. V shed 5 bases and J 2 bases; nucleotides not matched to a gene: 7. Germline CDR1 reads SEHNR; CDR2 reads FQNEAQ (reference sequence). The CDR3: CASSPRLAGATDTQYF. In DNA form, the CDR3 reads TGTGCCAGCAGCCCGCGGCTAGCGGGGGCCACAGATACGCAGTATTTT.

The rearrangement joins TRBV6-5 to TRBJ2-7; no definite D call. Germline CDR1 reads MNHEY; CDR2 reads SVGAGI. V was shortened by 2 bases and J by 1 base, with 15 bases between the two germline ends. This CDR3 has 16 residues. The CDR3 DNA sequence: TGTGCCAGCAGTTACACGAGTCGTCCTAGTTCCTACGAGCAGTACTTC. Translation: CASSYTSRPSSYEQYF.

The CDR3 loop reads CASSSSGASGGSQFF. The CDR3, as DNA: TGTGCCAGCAGCTCGAGTGGGGCTAGCGGAGGATCGCAGTTCTTC. V and J are TRBV7-8 and TRBJ2-1, with 7 bases aligning to TRBD2. Per the germline V gene, CDR1 is SGHVS and CDR2 is FQNEAQ. CDR3 length equals 15 residues. Trimming at V came to 4 bases and at J to 12 bases, leaving 15 bases not matched to a gene.

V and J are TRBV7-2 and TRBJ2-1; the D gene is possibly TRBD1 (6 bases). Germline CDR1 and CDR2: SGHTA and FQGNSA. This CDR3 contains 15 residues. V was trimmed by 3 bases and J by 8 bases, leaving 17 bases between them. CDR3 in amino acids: CASSFMAGEIDEQFF. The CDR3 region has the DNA TGTGCCAGCAGCTTTATGGCAGGGGAGATTGATGAGCAGTTCTTC.

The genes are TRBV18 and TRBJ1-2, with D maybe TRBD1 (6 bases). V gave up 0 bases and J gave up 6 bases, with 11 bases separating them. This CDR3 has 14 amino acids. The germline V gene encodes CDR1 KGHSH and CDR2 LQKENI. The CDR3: CASSPPTGWNGYTF. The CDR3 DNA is TGTGCCAGCTCACCACCCACAGGGTGGAATGGCTACACCTTC.

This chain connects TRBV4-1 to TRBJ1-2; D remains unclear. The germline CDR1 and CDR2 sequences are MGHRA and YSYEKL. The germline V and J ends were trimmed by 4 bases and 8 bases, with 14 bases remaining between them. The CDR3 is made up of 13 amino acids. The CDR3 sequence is CASSRRVREGYTF. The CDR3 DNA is TGCGCCAGCAGCCGCCGGGTTCGCGAGGGCTACACCTTC.

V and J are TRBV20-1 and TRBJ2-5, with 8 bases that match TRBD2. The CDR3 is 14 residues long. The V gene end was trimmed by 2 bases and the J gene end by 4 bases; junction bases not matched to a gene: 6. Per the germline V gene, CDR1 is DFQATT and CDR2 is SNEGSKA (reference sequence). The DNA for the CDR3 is TGCAGTGCTAGACCCTTAGCGGGGACAGAGACCCAGTACTTC. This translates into CSARPLAGTETQYF.

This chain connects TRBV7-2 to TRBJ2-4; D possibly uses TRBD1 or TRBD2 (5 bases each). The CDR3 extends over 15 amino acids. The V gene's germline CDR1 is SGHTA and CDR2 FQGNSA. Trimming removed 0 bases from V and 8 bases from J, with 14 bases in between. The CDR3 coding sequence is TGTGCCAGCAGCTTAGCTTCGGGGACCTATCACATTCAGTACTTC. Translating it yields CASSLASGTYHIQYF.

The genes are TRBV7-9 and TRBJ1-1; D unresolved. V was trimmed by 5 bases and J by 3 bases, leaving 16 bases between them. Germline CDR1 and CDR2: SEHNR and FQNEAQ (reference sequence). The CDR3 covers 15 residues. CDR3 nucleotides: TGTGCCAGCAGCCCGTCCCTGGACGGACACACTGAAGCTTTCTTT. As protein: CASSPSLDGHTEAFF.

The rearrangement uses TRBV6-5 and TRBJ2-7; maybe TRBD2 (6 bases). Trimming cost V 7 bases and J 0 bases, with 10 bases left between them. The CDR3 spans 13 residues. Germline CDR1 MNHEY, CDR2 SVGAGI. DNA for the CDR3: TGTGCCAGCACTGCGGGAAACTCCTACGAGCAGTACTTC. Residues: CASTAGNSYEQYF.

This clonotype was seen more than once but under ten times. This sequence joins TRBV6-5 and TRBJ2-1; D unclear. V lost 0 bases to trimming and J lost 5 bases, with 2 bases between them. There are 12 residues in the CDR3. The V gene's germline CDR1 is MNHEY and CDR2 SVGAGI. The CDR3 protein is CASSYSNNEQFF. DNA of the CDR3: TGTGCCAGCAGTTACTCGAACAATGAGCAGTTCTTC.

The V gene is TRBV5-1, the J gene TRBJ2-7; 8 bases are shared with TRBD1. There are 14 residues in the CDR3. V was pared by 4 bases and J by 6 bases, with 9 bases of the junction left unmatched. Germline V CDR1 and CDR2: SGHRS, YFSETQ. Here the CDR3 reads CASSPRDRTGEQYF. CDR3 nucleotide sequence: TGCGCCAGCAGCCCCCGGGACAGGACGGGCGAGCAGTACTTC. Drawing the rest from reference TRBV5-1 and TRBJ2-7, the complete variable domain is KAGVTQTPRYLIKTRGQQVTLSCSPISGHRSVSWYQQTPGQGLQFLFEYFSETQRNKGNFPGRFSGRQFSNSRSEMNVSTLELGDSALYLCASSPRDRTGEQYFGPGTRLTVT.